This T cell receptor (beta chain) was recorded in a study of blood T cell repertoires in COVID-19. About the study: Acute-phase and convalescent COVID-19 samples originated in the United States, Italy and Spain. Sources were T cells, B-cell-depleted T cells, or PBMCs; the material itself was cDNA or gDNA.

Data came from immunoSEQ multiplex PCR; TCRdb stores just in-frame clones and leaves some out. The table has approximately 220,000 clones, roughly 80% seen once; the top ten hold 2% to 3%. V gave up 7 bases and J gave up 2 bases; unmatched junction bases: 8. Germline V CDR1 and CDR2: MDHEN, SYDVKM. The CDR3 extends over 15 amino acids. The TCR comes from a woman aged 40 to 55 with active or convalescent COVID-19. J is TRBJ1-2 and V is TRBV28; 9 nucleotides align to TRBD1. The sequencing input was peripheral blood. The CDR3 is CASTKAGTGNYGYTF. In DNA form, the CDR3 reads TGTGCCAGCACTAAGGCCGGGACAGGGAACTATGGCTACACCTTC.